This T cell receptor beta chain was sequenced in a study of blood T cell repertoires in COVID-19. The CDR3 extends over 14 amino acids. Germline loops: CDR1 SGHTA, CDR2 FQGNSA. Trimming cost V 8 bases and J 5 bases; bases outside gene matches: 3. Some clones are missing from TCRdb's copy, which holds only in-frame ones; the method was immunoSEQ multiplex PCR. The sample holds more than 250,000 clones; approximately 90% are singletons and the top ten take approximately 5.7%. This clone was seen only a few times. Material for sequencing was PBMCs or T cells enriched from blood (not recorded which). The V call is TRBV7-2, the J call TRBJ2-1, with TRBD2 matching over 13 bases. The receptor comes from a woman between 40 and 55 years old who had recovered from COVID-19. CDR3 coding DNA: TGTGCCAGCGCCGGGACTAGCGGGAACAATGAGCAGTTCTTC. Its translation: CASAGTSGNNEQFF.